The present T cell receptor beta chain was sequenced within a study of CD8 T cells in ankylosing spondylitis. From the 5' RACE reads, TCRdb called clonotypes with MiXCR, one entry per CDR3 protein. The table lists some 250,000 distinct CDR3 sequences, 20% to 30% of them singletons. At least ten counts were recorded for this clonotype. CDR3 length: 18 residues. Germline V lookup: CDR1 DFQATT, CDR2 SNEGSKA (reference sequence). Trimming shortened V by 0 bases and J by 2 bases, and 21 bases separated the two germline ends. This chain links TRBV20-1 with TRBJ2-3; a weak D match, TRBD2 (6 bases). This sequence was found in a male donor with ankylosing spondylitis or in good health (not recorded which). The sequencing sample was made of blood, either unsorted or a sorted T cell fraction (not recorded which). In nucleotides, the CDR3 is TGCAGTGCTAGAGACCTCCTCTTACGGCGGGGCAACACAGATACGCAGTATTTT. It yields the protein CSARDLLLRRGNTDTQYF.